This T cell receptor beta chain came from a study of breast tumors, draining lymph nodes, adjacent tissues. Using its own MiXCR run on the multiplex PCR reads, TCRdb lists one record per CDR3 protein. Counted here are about 170,000 distinct CDR3 sequences, about 33% occurring once; the ten biggest clones make up over 3.5%. Axillary draining lymph nodes of breast cancer patients supplied the node samples. Trimming left V 4 bases short and J 5 bases short, with 13 bases between. This CDR3 is 14 amino acids long. Germline-derived CDR1 and CDR2 are SGHRS and YFSETQ. Remarks on this clonotype: Its specificity is not known.

General study findings and limits: Data fit most tumor T cells coming from lymph node, expanding in tumor. Tumor repertoires ranked between lymph nodes and nontumor tissue in diversity, with V and J gene preferences.

Sequenced sample: axillary lymph node tissue. The chain is built from TRBV5-1 and TRBJ2-1; TRBD2 is a possible D gene (5 bases). The sequence came from a female donor with breast cancer. Some clones in this sample may be carry-over from other donors' samples. The CDR3 here is CASSTTGSDNEQFF. CDR3 DNA sequence: TGCGCCAGCAGCACCACGGGGAGCGACAATGAGCAGTTCTTC.